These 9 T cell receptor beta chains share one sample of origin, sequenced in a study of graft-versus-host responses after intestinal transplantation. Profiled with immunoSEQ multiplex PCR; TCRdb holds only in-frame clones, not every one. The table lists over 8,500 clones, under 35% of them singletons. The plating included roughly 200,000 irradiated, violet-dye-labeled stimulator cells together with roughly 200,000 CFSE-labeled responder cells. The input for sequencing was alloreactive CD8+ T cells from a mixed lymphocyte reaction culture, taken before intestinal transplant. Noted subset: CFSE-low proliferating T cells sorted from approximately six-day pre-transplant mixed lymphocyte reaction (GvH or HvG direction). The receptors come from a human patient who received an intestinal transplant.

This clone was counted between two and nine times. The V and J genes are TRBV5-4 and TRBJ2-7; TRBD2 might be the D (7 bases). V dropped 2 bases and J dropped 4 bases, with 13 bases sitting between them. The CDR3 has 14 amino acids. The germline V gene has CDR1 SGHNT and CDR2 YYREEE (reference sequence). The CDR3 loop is CASSFVGGAYEQYF. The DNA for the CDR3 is TGTGCCAGCAGCTTCGTGGGGGGGGCTTACGAGCAGTACTTC.

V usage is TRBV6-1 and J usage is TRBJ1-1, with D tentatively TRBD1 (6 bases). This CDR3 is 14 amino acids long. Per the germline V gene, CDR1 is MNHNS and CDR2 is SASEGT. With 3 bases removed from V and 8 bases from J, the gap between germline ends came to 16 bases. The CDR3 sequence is CASSDPNRVGEAFF. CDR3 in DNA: TGTGCCAGCAGTGACCCAAACAGGGTTGGGGAAGCTTTCTTT.

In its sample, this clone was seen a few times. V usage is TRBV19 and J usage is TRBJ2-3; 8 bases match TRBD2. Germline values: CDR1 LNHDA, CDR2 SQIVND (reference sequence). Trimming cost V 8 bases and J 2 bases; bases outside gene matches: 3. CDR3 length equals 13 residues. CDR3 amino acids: CASGLAATDTQYF. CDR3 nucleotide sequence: TGTGCCAGTGGACTAGCAGCCACAGATACGCAGTATTTT.

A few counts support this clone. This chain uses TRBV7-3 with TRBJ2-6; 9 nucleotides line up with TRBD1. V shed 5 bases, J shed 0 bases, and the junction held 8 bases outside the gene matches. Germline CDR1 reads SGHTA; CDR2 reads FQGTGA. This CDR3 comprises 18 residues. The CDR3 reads CASSPRTGVYSGANVLTF. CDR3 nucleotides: TGTGCCAGCAGCCCGCGGACAGGGGTTTACTCTGGGGCCAACGTCCTGACTTTC.

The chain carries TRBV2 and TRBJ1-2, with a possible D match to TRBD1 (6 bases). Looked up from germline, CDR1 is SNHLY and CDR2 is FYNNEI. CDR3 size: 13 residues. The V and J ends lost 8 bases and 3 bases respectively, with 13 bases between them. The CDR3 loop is CASGGAAHYGYTF. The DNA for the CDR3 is TGTGCCAGCGGGGGGGCAGCCCACTATGGCTACACCTTC.

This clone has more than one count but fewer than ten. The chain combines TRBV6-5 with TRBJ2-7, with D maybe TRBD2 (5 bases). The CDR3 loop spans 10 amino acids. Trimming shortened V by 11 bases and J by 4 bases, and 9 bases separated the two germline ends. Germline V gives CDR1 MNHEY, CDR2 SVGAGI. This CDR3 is CAAGPYEQYF. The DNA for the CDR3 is TGTGCCGCGGGCCCATACGAGCAGTACTTC.

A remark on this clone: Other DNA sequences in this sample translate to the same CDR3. The CDR3 region is CASSSTRWGGGGGYEQYF. The CDR3 region has the DNA TGTGCCAGCAGCTCTACTAGGTGGGGTGGGGGGGGTGGCTACGAGCAGTACTTC. This chain links TRBV7-9 with TRBJ2-7; 7 bases map to TRBD2. Trimming took 4 bases from V and 3 from J; bases not matched to a gene: 18. The CDR3 is made up of 18 amino acids. CDR1 is SEHNR, CDR2 FQNEAQ, per germline (reference sequence).

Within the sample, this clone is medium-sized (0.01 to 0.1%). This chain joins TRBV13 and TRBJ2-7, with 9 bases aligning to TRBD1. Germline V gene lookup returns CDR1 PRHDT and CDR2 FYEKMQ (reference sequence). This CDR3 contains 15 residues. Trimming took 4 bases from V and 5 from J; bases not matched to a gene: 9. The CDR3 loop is CASSSGGQGVDEQYF. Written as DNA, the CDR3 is TGTGCCAGCAGCTCTGGGGGACAGGGAGTCGACGAGCAGTACTTC.

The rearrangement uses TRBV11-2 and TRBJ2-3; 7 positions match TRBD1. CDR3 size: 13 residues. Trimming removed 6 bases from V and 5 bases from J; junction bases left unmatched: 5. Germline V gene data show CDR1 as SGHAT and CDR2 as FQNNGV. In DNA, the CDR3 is TGTGCCAGCAGTAGGGGGCCACTAGATACGCAGTATTTT. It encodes CASSRGPLDTQYF. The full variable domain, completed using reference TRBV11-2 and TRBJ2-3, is EAGVAQSPRYKIIEKRQSVAFWCNPISGHATLYWYQQILGQGPKLLIQFQNNGVVDDSQLPKDRFSAERLKGVDSTLKIQPAKLEDSAVYLCASSRGPLDTQYFGPGTRLTVL.